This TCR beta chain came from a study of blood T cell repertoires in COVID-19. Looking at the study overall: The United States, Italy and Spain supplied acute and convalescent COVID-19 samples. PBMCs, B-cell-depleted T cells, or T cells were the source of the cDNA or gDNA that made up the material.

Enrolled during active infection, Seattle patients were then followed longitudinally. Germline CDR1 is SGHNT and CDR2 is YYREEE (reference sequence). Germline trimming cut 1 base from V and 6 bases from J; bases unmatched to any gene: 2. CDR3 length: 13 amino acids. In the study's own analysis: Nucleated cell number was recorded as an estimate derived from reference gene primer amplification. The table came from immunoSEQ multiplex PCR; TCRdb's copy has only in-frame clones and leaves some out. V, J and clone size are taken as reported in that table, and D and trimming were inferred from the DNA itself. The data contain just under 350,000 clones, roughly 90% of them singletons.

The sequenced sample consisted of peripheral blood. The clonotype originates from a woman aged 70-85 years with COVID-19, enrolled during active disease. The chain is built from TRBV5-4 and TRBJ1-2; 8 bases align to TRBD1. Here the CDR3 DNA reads TGTGCCAGCAGCTTGTTACAGGGGGATGGCTACACCTTC. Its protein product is CASSLLQGDGYTF.